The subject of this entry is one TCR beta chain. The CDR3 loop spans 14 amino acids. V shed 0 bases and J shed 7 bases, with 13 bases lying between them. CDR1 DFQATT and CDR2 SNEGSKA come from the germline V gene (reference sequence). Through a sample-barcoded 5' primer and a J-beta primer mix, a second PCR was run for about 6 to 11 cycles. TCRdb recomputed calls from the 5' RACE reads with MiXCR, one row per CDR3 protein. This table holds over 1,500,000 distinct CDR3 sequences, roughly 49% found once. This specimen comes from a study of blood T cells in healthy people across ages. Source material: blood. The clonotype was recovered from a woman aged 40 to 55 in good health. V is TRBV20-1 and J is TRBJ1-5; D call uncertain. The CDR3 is CSAREGSFLQPQHF. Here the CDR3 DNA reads TGCAGTGCTAGAGAAGGGTCGTTCCTCCAGCCCCAGCATTTT.